The text below deals with one T cell receptor beta chain. The sample is drawn from a study of response to subunit inactivated influenza vaccine. Germline values: CDR1 SGHAT, CDR2 FQNNGV. This CDR3 contains 15 residues. Trimming stripped 8 bases from V and 3 bases from J, with 16 bases between. TCRdb processed the RT-PCR reads anew with MiXCR; each CDR3 protein has one entry. Here the sample spans around 520,000 distinct CDR3 sequences, around 25% being singletons. The sequenced sample was CD4+ T cells sorted from PBMCs, obtained roughly 5 days after vaccination. The chain uses TRBV11-2 and TRBJ2-2; possibly TRBD2 for D (6 bases). The receptor's source is a man aged 45-65 years who received an inactivated influenza vaccine. Here the CDR3 reads CASDSGRDYTGELFF. CDR3 coding DNA: TGTGCCAGCGATTCGGGGCGGGATTACACCGGGGAGCTGTTTTTT.